A single sample gave rise to the 21 T cell receptor beta chains below, sequenced in a study of vaccination effects on CD4 cells after COVID-19. Their target antigens are unknown. Repertoires were generated with immunoSEQ multiplex PCR, while TCRdb's copy carries only in-frame clones and drops some. Seen here are 26,000 or so clones, approximately 80% observed once, and the top ten hold roughly a sixth. Antigen-specific CD4+ T cells were expanded with viral peptide pools in the ViraFEST assay before sequencing. The authors isolated CD4+ T cells after about 10 days of culture. The person had PCR-confirmed SARS-CoV-2 infection between March and December 2020. The sequences come from CD4+ T cells from PBMCs cultured with HCoV-NL63 spike peptides, collected before COVID-19 vaccination. These receptors originate from a human donor who had a prior SARS-CoV-2 infection.

This chain connects TRBV6-2 or TRBV6-3 to TRBJ2-5, with D perhaps being TRBD1 or TRBD2 (5 bases each). Between the trimmed V and J ends, which lost 5 bases and 2 bases, there was a span of 24 bases. The CDR3 length is 18 residues. From germline, CDR1 is MNHEY and CDR2 SVGEGT. The CDR3 DNA reads TGTGCCAGCAGTCCGGGGCCCGGGACCTCTCCTCTACAAGAGACCCAGTACTTC. Translated, it gives CASSPGPGTSPLQETQYF.

The chain carries TRBV14 and TRBJ2-3; D uncertain. Trimming shortened V by 8 bases and J by 2 bases, and 11 bases separated the two germline ends. This CDR3 has 13 amino acids. The germline V gene encodes CDR1 SGHDN and CDR2 FVKESK. The CDR3 nucleotides read TGTGCCAGCGGTCCGATTAACACAGATACGCAGTATTTT. Translating gives CASGPINTDTQYF.

This sequence joins TRBV6-5 and TRBJ1-3, with no clear D. This CDR3 has 14 residues. Trimming shortened V by 2 bases and J by 0 bases, and 5 bases separated the two germline ends. CDR1 is MNHEY, CDR2 SVGAGI, per germline. For the CDR3, the DNA is TGTGCCAGCAGTTACGGCTTCTCTGGAAACACCATATATTTT. Translation: CASSYGFSGNTIYF.

This clone was observed a handful of times. Here the CDR3 reads CASSITGTGGYEQYF. The CDR3 DNA sequence: TGTGCCAGTAGTATTACCGGGACAGGGGGCTACGAGCAGTACTTC. The chain has TRBV19 and TRBJ2-7, with 11 bases aligning to TRBD1. Germline V gene data show CDR1 as LNHDA and CDR2 as SQIVND (reference sequence). The J segment lost 3 bases and the V segment lost 3 bases, leaving 4 bases of the junction unmatched. This CDR3 region has 15 residues.

The chain is built from TRBV4-3 and TRBJ2-3; 10 nucleotides align to TRBD2. Germline trimming cut 4 bases from V and 2 bases from J; bases unmatched to any gene: 6. Germline-derived CDR1 and CDR2 are LGHNA and YSLEER. This CDR3 spans 16 amino acids. Here the CDR3 DNA reads TGCGCCAGCAGCCCGGACCTAGCGGGAGCCACAGATACGCAGTATTTT. Protein: CASSPDLAGATDTQYF.

The chain employs TRBV20-1 and TRBJ2-1; D is undetermined. The V gene's germline CDR1 is DFQATT and CDR2 SNEGSKA (reference sequence). The V end lost 3 bases, the J end lost 8 bases, and 11 bases lay between the germline ends. CDR3 length: 12 residues. This chain's CDR3 is CSASRQIDEQFF. In DNA, the CDR3 is TGCAGTGCTAGTAGGCAGATCGATGAGCAGTTCTTC.

This chain uses TRBV2 with TRBJ1-5, with D uncertain. The germline V and J ends were trimmed by 7 bases and 2 bases, with 12 bases remaining between them. This CDR3 is built from 14 residues. From germline, CDR1 is SNHLY and CDR2 FYNNEI. This CDR3 is CASTPGRGNQPQHF. For the CDR3, the DNA is TGTGCCAGCACTCCCGGACGAGGCAATCAGCCCCAGCATTTT.

The chain employs TRBV2 and TRBJ2-5; D is unresolved. The germline V gene encodes CDR1 SNHLY and CDR2 FYNNEI. Trimming shortened V by 7 bases and J by 4 bases, and 10 bases separated the two germline ends. The CDR3 extends over 12 amino acids. CDR3 in DNA: TGTGCCAGCAATAGGTTTTTAGAGACCCAGTACTTC. It codes for CASNRFLETQYF.

The rearrangement links TRBV19 to TRBJ1-2; possibly TRBD1 for D (5 bases). V was trimmed by 7 bases and J by 5 bases, leaving 14 bases between them. Germline V CDR1 and CDR2: LNHDA, SQIVND (reference sequence). This CDR3 region has 13 residues. The CDR3, as DNA: TGTGCCAGTAAGGAGGGGCAGTATTATGGCTACACCTTC. Amino acids: CASKEGQYYGYTF. The variable domain in full, with the rest retrieved from reference TRBV19 and TRBJ1-2, is DGGITQSPKYLFRKEGQNVTLSCEQNLNHDAMYWYRQDPGQGLRLIYYSQIVNDFQKGDIAEGYSVSREKKESFPLTVTSAQKNPTAFYLCASKEGQYYGYTFGSGTRLTVV.

This rearrangement joins TRBV6-5 to TRBJ2-5; 7 bases map to TRBD1. The CDR3 is 13 amino acids. Germline V CDR1 and CDR2: MNHEY, SVGAGI. The ends lost 10 bases at V and 2 bases at J; junction bases unmatched: 7. The CDR3 DNA reads as TGTGCCACCGAGAGGGACAGACAAGAGACCCAGTACTTC. Residues: CATERDRQETQYF.

CDR3 coding DNA: TGTGCCAGCAGCCAAGTTGCCGGTTCCAAGCAACCATACAATGAGCAGTTCTTC. Its protein product is CASSQVAGSKQPYNEQFF. This chain joins TRBV14 and TRBJ2-1; D gene unclear. The CDR3 is 18 residues long. The V end lost 1 base, the J end lost 4 bases, and 20 bases lay between the germline ends. Germline lookup yields CDR1 SGHDN and CDR2 FVKESK.

J is TRBJ2-7 and V is TRBV14; 9 nucleotides align to TRBD2. The germline gives CDR1 SGHDN, CDR2 FVKESK. J gave up 3 bases and V 6 bases, and 9 bases lay outside the gene matches. This CDR3 spans 15 amino acids. This CDR3 reads CASRKGAGGLYEQYF. The CDR3 DNA is TGTGCCAGCAGGAAAGGGGCGGGAGGGCTCTACGAGCAGTACTTC.

This clone is a singleton in its sample. V usage is TRBV24-1 and J usage is TRBJ2-1, with 8 bases lining up with TRBD2. V gave up 9 bases and J gave up 0 bases; unmatched junction bases: 3. The CDR3 covers 14 residues. CDR1 and CDR2 from the germline V gene are KGHDR and SFDVKD. The CDR3 region is CATAGTSSYNEQFF. The CDR3 DNA reads TGTGCCACCGCCGGGACTAGCTCCTACAATGAGCAGTTCTTC.

The chain has TRBV27 and TRBJ2-1, with 13 bases aligning to TRBD2. Germline CDR1 MNHEY, CDR2 SMNVEV (reference sequence). The CDR3 is 15 amino acids. Trimming cost V 6 bases and J 10 bases; bases outside gene matches: 9. This chain's CDR3 is CASRTHQTSGGEQFF. For the CDR3, the DNA is TGTGCCAGCAGAACACATCAGACTAGCGGGGGGGAGCAGTTCTTC.

This chain uses TRBV5-5 with TRBJ2-7, with unresolved D. The V end lost 1 base, the J end lost 1 base, and 12 bases lay between the germline ends. Germline assignment: CDR1 SGHKS and CDR2 YYEKEE (reference sequence). This CDR3 is 15 amino acids long. Here the CDR3 DNA reads TGTGCCAGCAGCTTGATGGCAGGACCATCCTACGAGCAGTACTTC. Its protein is CASSLMAGPSYEQYF.

The CDR3 DNA follows: TGTGCCAGCAGCTTAGTCCAGGGAGGGTCCTACAATGAGCAGTTCTTC. Protein product: CASSLVQGGSYNEQFF. V is TRBV7-2 and J is TRBJ2-1; TRBD2 agrees at 7 bases. CDR3 length equals 16 residues. V shed 1 base and J 1 base; nucleotides not matched to a gene: 4. Germline V gives CDR1 SGHTA, CDR2 FQGNSA.

In this sample, this clone turned up a few times. The chain carries TRBV5-4 and TRBJ2-3, with 7 bases identical to TRBD2. Unmatched junction bases numbered 6, after V lost 3 bases and J lost 2 bases. Germline CDR1 is SGHNT and CDR2 is YYREEE (reference sequence). CDR3 length: 15 residues. The CDR3 protein is CASSYAGEPTDTQYF. For the CDR3, the DNA is TGTGCCAGCAGCTACGCGGGGGAACCCACAGATACGCAGTATTTT. Full variable domain (missing parts from reference TRBV5-4 and TRBJ2-3): ETGVTQSPTHLIKTRGQQVTLRCSSQSGHNTVSWYQQALGQGPQFIFQYYREEENGRGNFPPRFSGLQFPNYSSELNVNALELDDSALYLCASSYAGEPTDTQYFGPGTRLTVL.

The chain couples TRBV30 to TRBJ2-4; D is tentatively TRBD1 or TRBD2 (5 bases each). V dropped 2 bases and J dropped 6 bases, with 14 bases sitting between them. The CDR3 consists of 14 residues. Germline lookup yields CDR1 GTSNPN and CDR2 SVGIG (reference sequence). CDR3 nucleotides: TGTGCCTGGAGTCCGGGACGGCTCCGAAACATTCAGTACTTC. It encodes CAWSPGRLRNIQYF. Based on the CDR3 plus reference TRBV30 and TRBJ2-4, the full variable domain is SQTIHQWPATLVQPVGSPLSLECTVEGTSNPNLYWYRQAAGRGLQLLFYSVGIGQISSEVPQNLSASRPQDRQFILSSKKLLLSDSGFYLCAWSPGRLRNIQYFGAGTRLSVL.

This clone was recorded a few times. The chain links TRBV19 to TRBJ1-1, with D unresolved. V lost 8 bases and J 4 bases, leaving 17 bases between the germline ends. Germline V gene sequence: CDR1 LNHDA, CDR2 SQIVND (reference sequence). CDR3 length: 14 amino acids. The CDR3 DNA follows: TGTGCCAGTGGCATCCCCGGGCAAGGCACTGAAGCTTTCTTT. Translated: CASGIPGQGTEAFF.

V usage is TRBV3-1 (or the pseudogene TRBV3-2) and J usage is TRBJ2-7; tentative D call: TRBD2 (6 bases). The V and J ends lost 1 base and 3 bases respectively, with 19 bases between them. The CDR3 loop spans 17 amino acids. The germline V gene has CDR1 LGHDT and CDR2 YNNKEL (reference sequence). The CDR3 nucleotides read TGTGCCAGCAGCCAAGTTTTTGCGTCGGCGGGGAACTACGAGCAGTACTTC. Its translation: CASSQVFASAGNYEQYF.

This clone was observed a handful of times. The chain recombines TRBV7-9 with TRBJ1-3, with 8 bases aligning to TRBD1. CDR3 length: 15 amino acids. Germline V gene data show CDR1 as SEHNR and CDR2 as FQNEAQ (reference sequence). The V and J ends lost 5 bases and 2 bases, in that order; junction bases with no gene match: 5. Here the CDR3 reads CASSHRQGTGNTIYF. The CDR3 coding sequence is TGTGCCAGCAGCCACAGACAGGGGACTGGAAACACCATATATTTT.